The 8 T cell receptor beta chains presented below share a single source sample, sequenced in a study of human T cells and chemical hapten exposure. Stated time point: pre-sensitization, week 0. This sample's treatment: therapeutic diphenylcyclopropenone sensitization with weekly scalp DPC. TCRdb called the RACE reads again in MiXCR, with one record for every CDR3 protein. The repertoire holds 350,000 to 450,000 distinct CDR3 sequences, with 5.1% as singletons. The sequences come from whole blood, collected in connection with sensitization to the hapten diphenylcyclopropenone (DPC). The receptors derive from a woman in her 50s with alopecia areata. Some clones in this sample may be carry-over from other donors' samples.

The CDR3 protein is CASSYRNQPQHF. The CDR3 coding sequence is TGTGCCAGCAGTTACCGCAATCAGCCCCAGCATTTT. The chain joins TRBV6-5 to TRBJ1-5; D call uncertain. Deletions cut 2 bases from V and 2 bases from J, with 1 base between. Germline lookup yields CDR1 MNHEY and CDR2 SVGAGI. This CDR3 comprises 12 residues.

This clonotype occurred many times. The chain is built from TRBV7-7 and TRBJ2-3; 7 bases align to TRBD2. The CDR3 runs 15 residues. Germline V CDR1 and CDR2: SSHAT, FNYEAQ (reference sequence). J lost 4 bases, V lost 5 bases, and 9 bases had no gene match. The CDR3 DNA reads as TGTGCCAGCAGCCCGCAAGGGGCGGGGGCAGATACGCAGTATTTT. This sequence encodes CASSPQGAGADTQYF.

Comment on this clonotype: Since a much larger clone is just one base distant, this may be a read error. This rearrangement joins TRBV7-2 to TRBJ2-7; unclear D gene. Germline V gene sequence: CDR1 SGHTA, CDR2 FQGNSA. Trimming pared 6 bases from V and 6 bases from J, leaving 12 bases between. The CDR3 has 12 amino acids. The CDR3 region has the DNA TGTGCCAGCAGTTTACAGCTTATCGAGCAGTACTTC. Its protein is CASSLQLIEQYF.

This clonotype appeared many times. The V call is TRBV13, the J call TRBJ2-7, with D possibly matching TRBD2 (5 bases). Germline CDR1 PRHDT, CDR2 FYEKMQ (reference sequence). V was shortened by 5 bases and J by 6 bases, with 17 bases between the two germline ends. This CDR3 comprises 14 residues. This CDR3 reads CASSPEPGKSEQYF. DNA for the CDR3: TGTGCCAGCAGCCCCGAACCGGGGAAGTCCGAGCAGTACTTC. Looking up the rest from reference TRBV13 and TRBJ2-7 gives the full variable domain: AAGVIQSPRHLIKEKRETATLKCYPIPRHDTVYWYQQGPGQDPQFLISFYEKMQSDKGSIPDRFSAQQFSDYHSELNMSSLELGDSALYFCASSPEPGKSEQYFGPGTRLTVT.

The chain is built from TRBV5-4 and TRBJ1-3; D is unresolved. CDR1 is SGHNT, CDR2 YYREEE, per germline (reference sequence). The V and J ends lost 2 bases and 2 bases respectively, with 8 bases between them. The CDR3 spans 14 residues. CDR3 DNA: TGTGCCAGCAGCTTAGATACCGCTGGAAACACCATATATTTT. Amino acid sequence: CASSLDTAGNTIYF.

This clonotype was found many times. V usage is TRBV13 and J usage is TRBJ1-4, with D tentatively TRBD1 (6 bases). This CDR3 comprises 13 residues. V was pared by 5 bases and J by 12 bases, with 16 bases between. Germline V gene sequence: CDR1 PRHDT, CDR2 FYEKMQ (reference sequence). CDR3 amino acids: CASSTAQGRELFF. CDR3 DNA sequence: TGTGCCAGCAGCACCGCACAGGGTAGGGAACTGTTTTTT.

This clonotype has a handful of counts. V gene TRBV20-1 combines with J gene TRBJ1-6, with D possibly being TRBD1 (6 bases). The CDR3 extends over 19 amino acids. V was trimmed by 6 bases and J by 0 bases, leaving 24 bases between them. The germline V gene has CDR1 DFQATT and CDR2 SNEGSKA (reference sequence). The CDR3 DNA reads as TGCAGTGCCAGATACCGGGACACCTTTACGAGCTCCTATAATTCACCCCTCCACTTT. Its protein is CSARYRDTFTSSYNSPLHF.

In its sample, this clonotype was seen many times. V usage is TRBV9 and J usage is TRBJ2-1; D is tentatively TRBD1 or TRBD2 (8 bases each). V gave up 4 bases and J gave up 7 bases, with 24 bases separating them. Looked up from germline, CDR1 is SGDLS and CDR2 is YYNGEE. CDR3 length equals 17 residues. CDR3 sequence (DNA): TGTGCCAGCAGCACCCGGGCAGGGGGCGGGGGGTTAAATGAGCAGTTCTTC. It codes for CASSTRAGGGGLNEQFF.